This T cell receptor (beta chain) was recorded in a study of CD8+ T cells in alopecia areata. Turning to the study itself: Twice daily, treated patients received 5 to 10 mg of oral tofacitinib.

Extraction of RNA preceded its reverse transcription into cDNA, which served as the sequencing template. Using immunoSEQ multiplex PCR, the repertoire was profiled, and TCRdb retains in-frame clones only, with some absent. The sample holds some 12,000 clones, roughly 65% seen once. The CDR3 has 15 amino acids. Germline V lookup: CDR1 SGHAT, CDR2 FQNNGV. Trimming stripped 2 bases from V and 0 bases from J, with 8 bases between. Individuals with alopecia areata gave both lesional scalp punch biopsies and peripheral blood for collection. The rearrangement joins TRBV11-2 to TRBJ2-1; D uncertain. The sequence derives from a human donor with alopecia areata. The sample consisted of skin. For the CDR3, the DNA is TGTGCCAGCAGCTTATCTAGTCTCTCCTACAATGAGCAGTTCTTC. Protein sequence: CASSLSSLSYNEQFF. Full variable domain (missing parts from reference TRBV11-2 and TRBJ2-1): EAGVAQSPRYKIIEKRQSVAFWCNPISGHATLYWYQQILGQGPKLLIQFQNNGVVDDSQLPKDRFSAERLKGVDSTLKIQPAKLEDSAVYLCASSLSSLSYNEQFFGPGTRLTVL.